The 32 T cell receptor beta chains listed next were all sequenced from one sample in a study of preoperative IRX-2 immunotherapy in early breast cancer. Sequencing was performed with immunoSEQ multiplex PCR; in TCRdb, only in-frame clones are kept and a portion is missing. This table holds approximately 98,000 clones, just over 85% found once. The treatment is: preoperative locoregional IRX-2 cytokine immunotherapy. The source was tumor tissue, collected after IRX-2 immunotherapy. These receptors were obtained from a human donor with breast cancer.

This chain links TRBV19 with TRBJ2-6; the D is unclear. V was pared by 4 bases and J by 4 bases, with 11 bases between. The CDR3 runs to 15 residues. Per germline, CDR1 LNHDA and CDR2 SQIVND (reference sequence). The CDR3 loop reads CASSKWARGANVLTF. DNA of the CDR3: TGTGCCAGTAGTAAATGGGCGCGGGGGGCCAACGTCCTGACTTTC.

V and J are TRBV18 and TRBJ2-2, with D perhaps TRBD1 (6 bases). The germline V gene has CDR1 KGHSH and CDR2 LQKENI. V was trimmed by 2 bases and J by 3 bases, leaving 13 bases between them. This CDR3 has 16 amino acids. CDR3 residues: CASSPNTGLDTGELFF. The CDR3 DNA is TGTGCCAGCTCACCAAATACAGGGCTAGACACCGGGGAGCTGTTTTTT.

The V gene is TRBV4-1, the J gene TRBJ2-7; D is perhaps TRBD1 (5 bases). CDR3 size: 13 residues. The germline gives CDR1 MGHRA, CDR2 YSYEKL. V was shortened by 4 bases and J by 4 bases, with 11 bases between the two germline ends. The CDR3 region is CASSPGYPYEQYF. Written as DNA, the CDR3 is TGCGCCAGCAGCCCAGGGTATCCTTACGAGCAGTACTTC.

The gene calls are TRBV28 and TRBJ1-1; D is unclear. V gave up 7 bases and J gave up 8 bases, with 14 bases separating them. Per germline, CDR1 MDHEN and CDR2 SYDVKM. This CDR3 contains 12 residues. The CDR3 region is CASTKWPGEAFF. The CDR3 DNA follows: TGTGCCAGCACCAAGTGGCCAGGAGAAGCTTTCTTT.

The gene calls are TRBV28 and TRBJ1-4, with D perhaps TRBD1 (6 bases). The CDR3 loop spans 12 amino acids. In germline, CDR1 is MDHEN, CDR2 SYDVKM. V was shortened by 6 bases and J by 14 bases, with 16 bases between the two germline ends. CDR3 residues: CASSKQGWGLFF. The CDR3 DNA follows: TGTGCCAGCAGCAAACAGGGTTGGGGGCTGTTTTTT.

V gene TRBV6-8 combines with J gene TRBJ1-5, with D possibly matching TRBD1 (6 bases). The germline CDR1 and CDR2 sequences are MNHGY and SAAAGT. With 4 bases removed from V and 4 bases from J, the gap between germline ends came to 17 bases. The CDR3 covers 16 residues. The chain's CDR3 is CASSSQGMWGNQPQHF. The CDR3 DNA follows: TGTGCCAGCAGTTCTCAGGGGATGTGGGGAAATCAGCCCCAGCATTTT.

CDR3 protein: CASSLGDSYEQYF. The DNA of the CDR3 is TGTGCCAGCTCACTGGGGGATTCCTACGAGCAGTACTTC. V usage is TRBV18 and J usage is TRBJ2-7; D is perhaps TRBD1 or TRBD2 (5 bases each). Germline loops: CDR1 KGHSH, CDR2 LQKENI. V was clipped by 4 bases and J by 1 base, with 8 bases between them. This CDR3 region has 13 residues.

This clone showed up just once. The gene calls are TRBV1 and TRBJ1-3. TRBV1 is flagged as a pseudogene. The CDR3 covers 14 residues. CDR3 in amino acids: CASSPSGSGNTIYF. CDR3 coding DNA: TGCGCCAGCAGCCCTTCGGGCTCTGGAAACACCATATATTTT.

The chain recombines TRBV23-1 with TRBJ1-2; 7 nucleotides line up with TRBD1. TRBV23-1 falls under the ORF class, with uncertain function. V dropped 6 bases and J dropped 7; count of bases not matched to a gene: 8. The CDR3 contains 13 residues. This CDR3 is CASSSSDRFGYTF. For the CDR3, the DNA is TGCGCCAGCAGCTCCTCGGACAGGTTTGGCTACACCTTC.

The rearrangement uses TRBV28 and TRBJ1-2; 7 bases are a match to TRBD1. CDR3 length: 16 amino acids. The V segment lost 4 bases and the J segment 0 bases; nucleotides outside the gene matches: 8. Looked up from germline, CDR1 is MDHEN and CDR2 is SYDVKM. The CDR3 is CASSSEQGRANYGYTF. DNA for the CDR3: TGTGCCAGCAGTTCTGAACAGGGGAGAGCTAACTATGGCTACACCTTC.

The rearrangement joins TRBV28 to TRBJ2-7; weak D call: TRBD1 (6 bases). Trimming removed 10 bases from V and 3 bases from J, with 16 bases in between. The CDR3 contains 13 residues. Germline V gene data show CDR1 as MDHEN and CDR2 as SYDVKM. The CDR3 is CATDRGQYYEQYF. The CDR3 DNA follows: TGTGCCACCGACCGAGGACAGTACTACGAGCAGTACTTC.

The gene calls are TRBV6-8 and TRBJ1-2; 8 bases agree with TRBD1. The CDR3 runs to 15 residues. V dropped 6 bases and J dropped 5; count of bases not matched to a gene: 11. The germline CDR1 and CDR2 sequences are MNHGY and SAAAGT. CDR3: CASRQTGTGTYGYTF. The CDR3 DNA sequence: TGTGCCAGCAGACAAACCGGGACAGGTACTTATGGCTACACCTTC.

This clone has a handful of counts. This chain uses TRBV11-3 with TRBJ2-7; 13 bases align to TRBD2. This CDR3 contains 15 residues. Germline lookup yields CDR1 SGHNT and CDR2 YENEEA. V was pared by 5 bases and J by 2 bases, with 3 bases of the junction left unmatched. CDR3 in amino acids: CASSLGLAGAYEQYF. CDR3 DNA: TGTGCCAGCAGCCTAGGACTAGCGGGAGCCTACGAGCAGTACTTC.

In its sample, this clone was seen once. The CDR3 here is CASSLEGQGYEQYF. Written as DNA, the CDR3 is TGTGCCAGCAGCTTAGAGGGACAGGGCTACGAGCAGTACTTC. The rearrangement uses TRBV7-1 and TRBJ2-7, with 9 bases that match TRBD1. TRBV7-1 is an open reading frame, and its role is uncertain. The CDR3 loop spans 14 amino acids. The trim removed 4 bases at V and 3 bases at J, leaving 4 bases unmatched.

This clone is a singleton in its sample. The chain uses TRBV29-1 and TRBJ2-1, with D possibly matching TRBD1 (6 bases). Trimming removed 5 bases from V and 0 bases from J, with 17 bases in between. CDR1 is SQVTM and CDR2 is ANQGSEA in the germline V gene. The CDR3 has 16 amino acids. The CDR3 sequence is CSVSDRSLSSYNEQFF. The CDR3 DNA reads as TGCAGCGTTTCTGACAGGTCCCTTAGCTCCTACAATGAGCAGTTCTTC.

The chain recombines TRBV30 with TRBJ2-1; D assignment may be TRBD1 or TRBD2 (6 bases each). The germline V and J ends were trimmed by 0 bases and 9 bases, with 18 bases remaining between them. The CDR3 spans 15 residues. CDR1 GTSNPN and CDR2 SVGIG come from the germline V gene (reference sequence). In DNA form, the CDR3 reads TGTGCCTGGAGTGTAGGGGGGACCTCATCCAGTGAGCAGTTCTTC. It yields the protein CAWSVGGTSSSEQFF.

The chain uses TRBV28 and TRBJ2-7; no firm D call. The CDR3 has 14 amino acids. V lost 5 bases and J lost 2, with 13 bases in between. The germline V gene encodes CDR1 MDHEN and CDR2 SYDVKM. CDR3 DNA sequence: TGTGCCAGCAGTCGCCTGGACGGAACCTACGAGCAGTACTTC. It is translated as CASSRLDGTYEQYF.

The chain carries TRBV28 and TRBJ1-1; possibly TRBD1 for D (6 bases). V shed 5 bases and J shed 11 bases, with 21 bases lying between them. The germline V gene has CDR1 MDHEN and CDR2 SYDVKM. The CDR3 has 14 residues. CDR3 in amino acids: CASSRQAWQGRAFF. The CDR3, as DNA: TGTGCCAGCAGTCGCCAGGCGTGGCAGGGGAGGGCTTTCTTT.

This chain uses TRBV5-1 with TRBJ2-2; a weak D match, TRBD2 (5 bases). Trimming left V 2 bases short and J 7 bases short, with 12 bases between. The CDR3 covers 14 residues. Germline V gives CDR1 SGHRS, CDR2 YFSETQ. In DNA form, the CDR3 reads TGCGCCAGCAGCTTTCTAGAAGAGGGCGGGGAGCTGTTTTTT. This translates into CASSFLEEGGELFF.

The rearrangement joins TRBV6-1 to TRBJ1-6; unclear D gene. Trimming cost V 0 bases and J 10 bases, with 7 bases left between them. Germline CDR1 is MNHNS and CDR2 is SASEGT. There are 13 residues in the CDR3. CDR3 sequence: CASSEALRSPLHF. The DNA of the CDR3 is TGTGCCAGCAGTGAAGCGCTCCGCTCACCCCTCCACTTT.

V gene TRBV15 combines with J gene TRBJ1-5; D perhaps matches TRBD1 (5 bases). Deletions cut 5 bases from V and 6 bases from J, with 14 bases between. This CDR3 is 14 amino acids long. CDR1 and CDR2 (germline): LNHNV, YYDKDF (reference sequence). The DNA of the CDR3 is TGTGCCACCAGCCCCTGGGGCGTTGGTCAGCCCCAGCATTTT. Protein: CATSPWGVGQPQHF.

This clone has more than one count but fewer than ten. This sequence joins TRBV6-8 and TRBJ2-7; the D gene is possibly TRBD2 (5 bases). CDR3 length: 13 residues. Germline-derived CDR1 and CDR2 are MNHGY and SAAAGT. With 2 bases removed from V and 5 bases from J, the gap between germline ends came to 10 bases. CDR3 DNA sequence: TGTGCCAGCAGTTACGAGGGTCCGGACGAGCAGTACTTC. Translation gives CASSYEGPDEQYF.

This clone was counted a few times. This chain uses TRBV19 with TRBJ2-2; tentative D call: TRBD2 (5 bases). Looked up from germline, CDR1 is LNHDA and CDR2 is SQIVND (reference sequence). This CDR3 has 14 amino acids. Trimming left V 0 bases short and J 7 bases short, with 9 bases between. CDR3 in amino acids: CASSIDSRGGELFF. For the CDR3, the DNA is TGTGCCAGTAGTATAGACTCCCGGGGCGGGGAGCTGTTTTTT.

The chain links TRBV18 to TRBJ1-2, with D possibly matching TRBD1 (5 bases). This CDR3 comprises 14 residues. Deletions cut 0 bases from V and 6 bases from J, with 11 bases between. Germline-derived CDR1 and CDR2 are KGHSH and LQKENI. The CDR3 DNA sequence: TGTGCCAGCTCACCACCCCCCACAGGCGATGGCTACACCTTC. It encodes CASSPPPTGDGYTF.

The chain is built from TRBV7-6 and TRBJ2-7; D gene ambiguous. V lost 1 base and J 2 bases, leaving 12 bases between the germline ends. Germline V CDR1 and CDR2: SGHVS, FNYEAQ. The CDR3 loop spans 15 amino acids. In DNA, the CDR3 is TGTGCCAGCAGCTTAGTGCCGGGCAGCCCCTACGAGCAGTACTTC. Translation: CASSLVPGSPYEQYF.

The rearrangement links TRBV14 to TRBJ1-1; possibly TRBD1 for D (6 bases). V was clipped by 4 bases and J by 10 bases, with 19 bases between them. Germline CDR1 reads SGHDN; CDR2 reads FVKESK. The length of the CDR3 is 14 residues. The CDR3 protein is CASSRTDGGLGAFF. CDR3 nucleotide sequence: TGTGCCAGCAGCCGGACTGATGGGGGGCTGGGAGCTTTCTTT.

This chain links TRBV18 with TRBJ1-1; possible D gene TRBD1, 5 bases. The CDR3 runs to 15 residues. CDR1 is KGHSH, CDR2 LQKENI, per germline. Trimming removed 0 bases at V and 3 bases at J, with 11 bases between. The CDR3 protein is CASSPPRGGDTEAFF. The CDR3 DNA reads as TGTGCCAGCTCACCACCGAGGGGAGGGGACACTGAAGCTTTCTTT.

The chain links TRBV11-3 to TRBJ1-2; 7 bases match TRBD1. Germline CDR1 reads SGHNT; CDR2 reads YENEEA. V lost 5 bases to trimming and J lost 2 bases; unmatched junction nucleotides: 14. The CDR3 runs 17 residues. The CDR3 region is CASSTARGGESNYGYTF. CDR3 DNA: TGTGCCAGCAGCACGGCCAGGGGGGGAGAATCCAACTATGGCTACACCTTC.

CDR3 coding DNA: TGTGCCAGCCGACGGTCAACTAATGAAAAACTGTTTTTT. Encoded protein: CASRRSTNEKLFF. The rearrangement joins TRBV6-8 to TRBJ1-4; the D is unclear. The CDR3 totals 13 residues. Per the germline V gene, CDR1 is MNHGY and CDR2 is SAAAGT. The V and J ends lost 8 bases and 0 bases respectively, with 7 bases between them.

CDR3 nucleotide sequence: TGTGCCAGCAGCTCCGCCGACGGCCAGACCCAGTACTTC. Its translation is CASSSADGQTQYF. V and J are TRBV5-2 and TRBJ2-5. TRBV5-2 counts as a pseudogene. The CDR3 is 13 amino acids.

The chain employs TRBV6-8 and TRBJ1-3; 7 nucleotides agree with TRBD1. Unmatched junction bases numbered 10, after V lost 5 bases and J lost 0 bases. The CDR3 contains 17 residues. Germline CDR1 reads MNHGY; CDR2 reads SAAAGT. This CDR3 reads CASSAVGRGVSGNTIYF. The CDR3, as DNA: TGTGCCAGCAGTGCCGTTGGCAGGGGGGTCTCTGGAAACACCATATATTTT.

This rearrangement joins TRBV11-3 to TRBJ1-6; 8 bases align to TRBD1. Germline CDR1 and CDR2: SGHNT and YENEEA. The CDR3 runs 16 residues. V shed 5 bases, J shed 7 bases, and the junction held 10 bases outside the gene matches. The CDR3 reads CASSHDRGNLNSPLHF. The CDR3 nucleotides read TGTGCCAGCAGCCATGACAGGGGAAATTTGAATTCACCCCTCCACTTT.